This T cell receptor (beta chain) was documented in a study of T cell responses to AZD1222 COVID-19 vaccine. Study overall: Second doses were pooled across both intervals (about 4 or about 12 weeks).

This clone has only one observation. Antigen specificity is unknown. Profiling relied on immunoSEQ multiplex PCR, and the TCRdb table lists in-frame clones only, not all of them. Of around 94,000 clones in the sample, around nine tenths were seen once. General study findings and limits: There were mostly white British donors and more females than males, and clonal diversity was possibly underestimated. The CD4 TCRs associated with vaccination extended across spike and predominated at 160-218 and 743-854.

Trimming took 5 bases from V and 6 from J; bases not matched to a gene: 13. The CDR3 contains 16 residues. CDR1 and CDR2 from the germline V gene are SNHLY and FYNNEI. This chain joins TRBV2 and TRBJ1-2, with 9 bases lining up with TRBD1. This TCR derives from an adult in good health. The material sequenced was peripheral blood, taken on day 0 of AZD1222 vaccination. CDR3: CASSLIWDREKNGYTF. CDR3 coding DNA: TGTGCCAGCAGTCTTATCTGGGACAGGGAAAAGAATGGCTACACCTTC.